Listed below are T cell receptor beta chains from one sample, sequenced in a study of blood T cells in healthy people across ages. TCRdb re-called the 5' RACE reads with MiXCR, one entry per CDR3 protein. The sample carries approximately 960,000 distinct CDR3 sequences, about 28% recorded once. These records were also assigned to another study, of T cells of mothers and their children.

Sequenced input: blood. The receptors here all came from a woman in her thirties or forties in good health. Both conserved end residues are part of each CDR3. D genes are given only for firm matches. Some rows have no size entry. The others give once, few or many, or a class for an expanded clone.

clone_size: few
d_call: TRBD2
v_call: TRBV3-1
j_call: TRBJ2-5
cdr3_aa: CASSQEQRGENYGTQYF
cdr3_nt: TGTGCCAGCAGCCAAGAGCAGCGGGGCGAGAATTACGGGACCCAGTACTTC

clone_size: -
d_call: -
v_call: TRBV12-3/TRBV12-4
j_call: TRBJ2-7
cdr3_aa: CASRSLGNEQYF
cdr3_nt: TGTGCCAGCAGATCTCTTGGGAATGAGCAGTACTTC

clone_size: many
d_call: -
v_call: TRBV5-1
j_call: TRBJ1-4
cdr3_aa: CASSLAPPGAREKLFF
cdr3_nt: TGCGCCAGCAGCTTGGCCCCGCCGGGGGCGAGGGAAAAACTGTTTTTT

clone_size: -
d_call: -
v_call: TRBV20-1
j_call: TRBJ1-2
cdr3_aa: CSARVEATYGYTF
cdr3_nt: TGCAGTGCTAGAGTTGAGGCGACCTATGGCTACACCTTC

clone_size: many
d_call: TRBD1
v_call: TRBV29-1
j_call: TRBJ2-4
cdr3_aa: CSASSGTAQYF
cdr3_nt: TGCAGCGCCTCCTCCGGGACAGCACAGTACTTC

clone_size: -
d_call: -
v_call: TRBV28
j_call: TRBJ1-2
cdr3_aa: CANSLNEGRGANYGYTF
cdr3_nt: TGCGCCAACAGTTTAAACGAGGGGCGCGGGGCTAACTATGGCTACACCTTC

clone_size: -
d_call: -
v_call: TRBV7-2
j_call: TRBJ2-2
cdr3_aa: CASSLGRRGGLFTNTGELFF
cdr3_nt: TGTGCCAGCAGCCTAGGGAGGAGGGGGGGCCTTTTTACGAACACCGGGGAGCTGTTTTTT

clone_size: many
d_call: -
v_call: TRBV12-3/TRBV12-4
j_call: TRBJ1-1
cdr3_aa: CASSLSVNTEAFF
cdr3_nt: TGTGCCAGCAGTTTATCAGTGAACACTGAAGCTTTCTTT

clone_size: few
d_call: TRBD1
v_call: TRBV6-6
j_call: TRBJ2-1
cdr3_aa: CASSYSGQGMSNEQFF
cdr3_nt: TGTGCCAGCAGTTACTCCGGACAGGGAATGAGCAATGAGCAGTTCTTC

clone_size: few
d_call: TRBD1
v_call: TRBV7-3
j_call: TRBJ1-2
cdr3_aa: CASSLDRVDSRDGYTF
cdr3_nt: TGTGCCAGCAGCTTAGACAGGGTAGATAGCAGGGATGGCTACACCTTC

clone_size: few
d_call: TRBD1
v_call: TRBV7-2
j_call: TRBJ2-7
cdr3_aa: CASSLEGTGVGYEQYF
cdr3_nt: TGTGCCAGCAGCTTAGAAGGTACAGGGGTGGGCTACGAGCAGTACTTC

clone_size: few
d_call: -
v_call: TRBV7-9
j_call: TRBJ1-5
cdr3_aa: CASSEGHPSNQPQHF
cdr3_nt: TGTGCCAGCAGCGAGGGACACCCAAGCAATCAGCCCCAGCATTTT

clone_size: -
d_call: TRBD1
v_call: TRBV7-3
j_call: TRBJ2-5
cdr3_aa: CASSTGTGSRETQYF
cdr3_nt: TGTGCCAGCAGCACCGGGACAGGGAGCAGAGAGACCCAGTACTTC

clone_size: -
d_call: TRBD1
v_call: TRBV29-1
j_call: TRBJ2-7
cdr3_aa: CSIAQGVSHEQYF
cdr3_nt: TGCAGCATTGCCCAGGGGGTCTCCCACGAGCAGTACTTC

clone_size: -
d_call: -
v_call: TRBV20-1
j_call: TRBJ2-7
cdr3_aa: CSARDRRTNEQYF
cdr3_nt: TGCAGTGCTAGAGATCGGCGGACTAACGAGCAGTACTTC

clone_size: few
d_call: TRBD2
v_call: TRBV20-1
j_call: TRBJ2-5
cdr3_aa: CSARKGLAGPRAQYF
cdr3_nt: TGCAGTGCTAGAAAGGGACTAGCGGGGCCCCGGGCCCAGTACTTC

clone_size: few
d_call: -
v_call: TRBV7-9
j_call: TRBJ2-7
cdr3_aa: CASSGQWGDSYEQYF
cdr3_nt: TGTGCCAGCAGCGGCCAGTGGGGCGACTCCTACGAGCAGTACTTC

clone_size: -
d_call: -
v_call: TRBV5-1
j_call: TRBJ1-1
cdr3_aa: CASREGSTEAFF
cdr3_nt: TGCGCCAGCAGGGAGGGCAGCACTGAAGCTTTCTTT

clone_size: -
d_call: TRBD1
v_call: TRBV5-1
j_call: TRBJ1-3
cdr3_aa: CASSLGTGGAGNTIYF
cdr3_nt: TGCGCCAGCAGCTTGGGAACAGGGGGCGCCGGAAACACCATATATTTT

clone_size: -
d_call: -
v_call: TRBV12-3/TRBV12-4
j_call: TRBJ2-3
cdr3_aa: CASCEGDQDTQYF
cdr3_nt: TGTGCCAGCTGTGAGGGAGATCAAGATACGCAGTATTTT

clone_size: -
d_call: -
v_call: TRBV6-1
j_call: TRBJ2-4
cdr3_aa: CANSGTLSTGTNIQYF
cdr3_nt: TGTGCCAACAGTGGTACTCTCAGTACAGGGACAAACATTCAGTACTTC

clone_size: -
d_call: TRBD1
v_call: TRBV10-3
j_call: TRBJ1-1
cdr3_aa: CAIRPGQGLPRGAFF
cdr3_nt: TGTGCCATCAGGCCGGGACAGGGGTTACCCCGGGGGGCTTTCTTT

clone_size: -
d_call: TRBD1
v_call: TRBV7-8
j_call: TRBJ1-4
cdr3_aa: CASSLRVGQGADEKLFF
cdr3_nt: TGTGCCAGCAGCTTAAGGGTCGGACAGGGGGCAGATGAAAAACTGTTTTTT

clone_size: -
d_call: -
v_call: TRBV18
j_call: TRBJ1-2
cdr3_aa: CASSSYSEGDTGYGYTF
cdr3_nt: TGTGCCAGCTCATCATACTCAGAAGGGGACACAGGCTATGGCTACACCTTC

clone_size: few
d_call: -
v_call: TRBV20-1
j_call: TRBJ1-5
cdr3_aa: CSAPQSGEIDQPQHF
cdr3_nt: TGCAGTGCTCCCCAGTCTGGTGAAATCGATCAGCCCCAGCATTTT

clone_size: -
d_call: -
v_call: TRBV3-1
j_call: TRBJ1-1
cdr3_aa: CASSQDMKGRAFF
cdr3_nt: TGTGCCAGCAGCCAAGATATGAAGGGGCGAGCTTTCTTT